These 5 T cell receptor beta chains share one sample of origin, sequenced in a study of cytomegalovirus exposure and HLA in healthy donors. Vbeta (60) and Jbeta (13) primers were used in the PCR. The protocol was immunoSEQ multiplex PCR, while the TCRdb copy is restricted to in-frame clones and leaves out a portion. Among about 140,000 clones listed, approximately 80% were seen once. The sequenced material came from PBMCs. The source of these receptors is a young man in good health and CMV-seronegative.

This clone showed up just once. The chain uses TRBV29-1 and TRBJ1-5; 11 bases align to TRBD1. The V gene's germline CDR1 is SQVTM and CDR2 ANQGSEA. V lost 6 bases, J lost 11 bases, and 15 bases stayed unmatched. The CDR3 extends over 15 amino acids. The CDR3 reads CSVGRTGGSPGAQHF. DNA of the CDR3: TGCAGCGTGGGGAGGACAGGGGGCTCCCCGGGGGCCCAGCATTTT.

CDR3 in DNA: TGTGCCAGCAGCCACCCCGAGGGTGAAGAGACCCAGTACTTC. Protein: CASSHPEGEETQYF. This rearrangement joins TRBV4-2 to TRBJ2-5, with D possibly TRBD2 on 5 matching bases. V dropped 3 bases and J dropped 3 bases, with 11 bases sitting between them. Germline CDR1 and CDR2: LGHNA and YNFKEQ. The CDR3 covers 14 residues.

The rearrangement joins TRBV7-8 to TRBJ2-5; D is possibly TRBD1 (6 bases). This CDR3 region has 13 residues. Trimming took 2 bases from V and 4 from J, leaving 8 bases between them. The germline V gene encodes CDR1 SGHVS and CDR2 FQNEAQ. The CDR3 DNA reads TGTGCCAGCAGCTTACCACAGGGAGAGACCCAGTACTTC. Amino acid sequence: CASSLPQGETQYF.

CDR3 sequence: CASSYLSGGSYEQYF. The CDR3 nucleotides are TGTGCCAGCAGTTACTTATCGGGAGGATCCTACGAGCAGTACTTC. The rearrangement uses TRBV6-6 and TRBJ2-7, with 7 bases identical to TRBD2. The CDR3 covers 15 residues. The germline CDR1 and CDR2 sequences are MNHNY and SVGAGI (reference sequence). J gave up 1 base and V 1 base, and 4 bases lay outside the gene matches.

The J gene is TRBJ2-7, the V gene TRBV30, with a tentative D call TRBD2 (6 bases). The CDR3 covers 13 residues. V shed 0 bases and J shed 3 bases, with 9 bases lying between them. Germline V lookup: CDR1 GTSNPN, CDR2 SVGIG (reference sequence). CDR3 sequence: CAWSVGGDYEQYF. CDR3 sequence (DNA): TGTGCCTGGAGTGTAGGCGGGGACTACGAGCAGTACTTC. The variable domain in full, with the rest retrieved from reference TRBV30 and TRBJ2-7, is SQTIHQWPATLVQPVGSPLSLECTVEGTSNPNLYWYRQAAGRGLQLLFYSVGIGQISSEVPQNLSASRPQDRQFILSSKKLLLSDSGFYLCAWSVGGDYEQYFGPGTRLTVT.